This T cell receptor (beta chain) was captured by sequencing in a study of blood T cell repertoires in COVID-19. For the study at large: Samples representing acute and convalescent COVID-19 were sourced from the United States, Italy and Spain. T cells, B-cell-depleted T cells, or PBMCs provided the cDNA or gDNA that served as material.

Germline loops: CDR1 SGHNT, CDR2 YENEEA. V lost 0 bases to trimming and J lost 6 bases, with 11 bases between them. The CDR3 length is 15 residues. In the study's own analysis: Quantification of nucleated cells was approximated via reference gene primer amplification. Clones were sequenced by immunoSEQ multiplex PCR, and TCRdb holds only the in-frame ones, with some missing. V and J calls and clone size come straight from that table; D and trimming were deduced from the DNA. Of fewer than 85,000 clones in the sample, approximately 80% were seen once. Seattle cases were enrolled at active infection and followed longitudinally.

The clonotype was recovered from a man between 25 and 39 years old with COVID-19, enrolled during active disease. J is TRBJ2-2 and V is TRBV11-3; TRBD1 is a possible D gene (5 bases). The sample comprised peripheral blood. The CDR3 is CASSLEGQVSGELFF. The DNA of the CDR3 is TGTGCCAGCAGCTTAGAGGGGCAGGTGTCCGGGGAGCTGTTTTTT.